This T cell receptor (beta chain) was sequenced during a study of cytomegalovirus exposure and HLA in healthy donors. Repertoires were generated with immunoSEQ multiplex PCR, while TCRdb's copy carries only in-frame clones and drops some. This sample carries roughly 82,000 clones, approximately 93% of them seen once, and the ten largest clones take roughly 0.65%. V was clipped by 0 bases and J by 2 bases; unmatched bases: 3. Germline V gene data show CDR1 as SGHVS and CDR2 as FQNEAQ. This CDR3 is 16 amino acids long. As regards this clone: The antigen is undetermined.

Separate from the roughly 730-subject first cohort, the approximately 120-subject validation cohort was the one that the donors belonged to. Study-wide findings and caveats: A list of roughly 180 TCR beta chains associated with cytomegalovirus was given.

The sequence derives from a man in his late teens or twenties in good health and CMV-seronegative. The chain couples TRBV7-8 to TRBJ2-7; 11 bases align to TRBD2. The sample comprised PBMCs. CDR3 sequence: CASSLAGLAVPYEQYF. DNA of the CDR3: TGTGCCAGCAGCTTAGCGGGACTAGCGGTGCCCTACGAGCAGTACTTC.